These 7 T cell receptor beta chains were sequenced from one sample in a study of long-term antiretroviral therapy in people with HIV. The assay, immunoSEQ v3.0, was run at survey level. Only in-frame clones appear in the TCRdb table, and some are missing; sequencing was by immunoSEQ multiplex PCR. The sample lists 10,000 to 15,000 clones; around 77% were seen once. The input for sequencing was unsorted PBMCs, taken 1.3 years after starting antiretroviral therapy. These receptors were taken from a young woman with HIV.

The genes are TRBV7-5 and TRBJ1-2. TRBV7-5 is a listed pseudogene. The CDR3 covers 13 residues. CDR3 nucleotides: TGTGCCAGAAGCTTATCGAGAGACTATGGCTACACCTTC. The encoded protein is CARSLSRDYGYTF.

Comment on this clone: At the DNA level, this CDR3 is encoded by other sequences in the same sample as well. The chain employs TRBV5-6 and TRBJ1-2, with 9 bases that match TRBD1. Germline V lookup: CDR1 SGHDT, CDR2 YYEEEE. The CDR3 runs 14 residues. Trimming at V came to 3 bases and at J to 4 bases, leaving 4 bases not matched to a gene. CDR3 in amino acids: CASSSSTGGYGYTF. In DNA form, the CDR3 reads TGTGCCAGCAGCTCGTCGACAGGGGGCTATGGCTACACCTTC.

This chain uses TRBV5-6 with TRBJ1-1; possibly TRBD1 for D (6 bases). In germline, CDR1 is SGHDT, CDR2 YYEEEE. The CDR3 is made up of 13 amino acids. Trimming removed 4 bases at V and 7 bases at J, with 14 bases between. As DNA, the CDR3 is TGTGCCAGCAGCCGCACAGGGATACTTGAAGCTTTCTTT. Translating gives CASSRTGILEAFF.

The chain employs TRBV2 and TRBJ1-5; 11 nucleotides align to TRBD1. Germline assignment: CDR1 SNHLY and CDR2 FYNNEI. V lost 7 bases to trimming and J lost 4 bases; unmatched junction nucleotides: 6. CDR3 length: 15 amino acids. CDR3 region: CASNQGQGGNQPQHF. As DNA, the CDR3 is TGTGCCAGCAACCAGGGACAGGGGGGGAATCAGCCCCAGCATTTT. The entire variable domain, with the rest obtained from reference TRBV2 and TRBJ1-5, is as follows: EPEVTQTPSHQVTQMGQEVILRCVPISNHLYFYWYRQILGQKVEFLVSFYNNEISEKSEIFDDQFSVERPDGSNFTLKIRSTKLEDSAMYFCASNQGQGGNQPQHFGDGTRLSIL.

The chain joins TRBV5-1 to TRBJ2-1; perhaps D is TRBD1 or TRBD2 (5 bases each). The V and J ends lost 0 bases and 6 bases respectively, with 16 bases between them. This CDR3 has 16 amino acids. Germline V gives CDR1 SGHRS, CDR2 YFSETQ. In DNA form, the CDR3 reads TGCGCCAGCAGCTTGGCCACATCGGGACCCTCCAATGAGCAGTTCTTC. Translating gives CASSLATSGPSNEQFF.

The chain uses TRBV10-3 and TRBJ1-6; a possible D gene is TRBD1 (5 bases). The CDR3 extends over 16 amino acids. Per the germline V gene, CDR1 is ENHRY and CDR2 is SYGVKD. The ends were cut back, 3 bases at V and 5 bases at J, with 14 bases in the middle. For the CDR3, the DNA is TGTGCCATCAGTGATAAGGGGAGGGACCATAATTCACCCCTCCACTTT. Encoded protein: CAISDKGRDHNSPLHF.

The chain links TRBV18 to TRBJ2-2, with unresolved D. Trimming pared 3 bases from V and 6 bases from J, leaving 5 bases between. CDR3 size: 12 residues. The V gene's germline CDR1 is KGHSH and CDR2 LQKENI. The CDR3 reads CASSPGSGELFF. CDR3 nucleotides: TGTGCCAGCTCACCGGGCTCCGGGGAGCTGTTTTTT.